This T cell receptor (beta chain) was sequenced for a study of PD-L1 blockade in urothelial cancer. For the study at large: Male sex and bladder-origin urothelial cancer characterized twenty-five of the 29 patients. Median T cell yield from blood was over 120,000. Study results and limitations: Pretreatment TCR clonality in blood, when below the median, was predictive of better survival. Greater 3-week expansion of tumor-associated blood clones was recorded for durable-benefit patients.

Sequenced by immunoSEQ multiplex PCR; TCRdb stores in-frame clones only, minus some. The sample holds 40,000 or so clones, almost 85% seen once. Trimming pared 10 bases from V and 1 base from J, leaving 17 bases between. CDR1 is MNHEY and CDR2 is SMNVEV in the germline V gene (reference sequence). The CDR3 consists of 14 residues. As to this clone: Antigen specificity is unknown.

This sequence originates from a man in his sixties or seventies with urothelial cancer. The J gene is TRBJ2-7, the V gene TRBV27; TRBD2 might be the D (7 bases). Here the sequenced sample was PBMCs, taken around atezolizumab (anti-PD-L1) treatment. Here the CDR3 reads CATRGLADSYEQYF. The CDR3 nucleotides are TGTGCCACCAGGGGCCTAGCGGATTCCTACGAGCAGTACTTC.